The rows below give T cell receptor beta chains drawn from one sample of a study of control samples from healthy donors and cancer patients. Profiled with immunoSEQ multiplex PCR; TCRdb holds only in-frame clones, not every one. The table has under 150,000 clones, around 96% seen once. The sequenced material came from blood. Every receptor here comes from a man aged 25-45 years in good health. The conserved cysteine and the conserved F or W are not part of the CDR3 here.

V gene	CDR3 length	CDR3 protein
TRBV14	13	ASSQRQGPQETQY
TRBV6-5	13	ASSGNPQGARSYT
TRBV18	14	ASSPPGGRGGGEQY
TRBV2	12	ASSDGGGGNTIY
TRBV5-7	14	ASSGAPGHYNEKLF
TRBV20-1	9	SASTSFEQF
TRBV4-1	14	ASSQAWSGGNQPQH
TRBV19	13	ASSTGRDREETQY
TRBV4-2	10	ASSQGGRGYT
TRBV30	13	AWSAWTGTSTEAF